Listed below are T cell receptor beta chains from one sample, sequenced in a study of blood T cell repertoires in COVID-19. Only in-frame clones appear in the TCRdb table, and some are missing; sequencing was by immunoSEQ multiplex PCR. Of fewer than 250,000 clones in the sample, about 88% were seen once. What was sequenced was peripheral blood. The origin of the receptors is a woman aged 55-75 years with acute or convalescent COVID-19. Both conserved end residues are part of each CDR3. The D gene is left open where the match is weak. A row's size may be missing; if present it is once, few, many or a size class.

>TRBV28|NA|NA|TRBJ1-1
CASSLPTAPVTEAFF
TGTGCCAGCAGTTTACCGACAGCCCCGGTCACTGAAGCTTTCTTT
>TRBV2|NA|NA|TRBJ2-5
CASLKDKLMEETQYF
TGTGCCAGCCTTAAGGACAAACTAATGGAAGAGACCCAGTACTTC
>TRBV19|TRBD1|NA|TRBJ1-4
CATRDRVEKLFF
TGTGCCACCCGGGACAGGGTGGAAAAACTGTTTTTT
>TRBV4-1|TRBD1|NA|TRBJ2-1
CASSPRGNNEQFF
TGCGCCAGCAGCCCCAGGGGGAACAATGAGCAGTTCTTC
>TRBV10-2|TRBD2|NA|TRBJ2-2
CASSKAGGLGGELFF
TGCGCCAGCAGTAAAGCGGGGGGGCTAGGCGGGGAGCTGTTTTTT
>TRBV11-2|TRBD2|NA|TRBJ2-1
CASSLVGGTTPRGEQFF
TGTGCCAGCAGCTTAGTAGGTGGGACTACCCCCCGGGGTGAGCAGTTCTTC
>TRBV19|NA|NA|TRBJ2-2
CASSVTSTGELFF
TGTGCCAGTAGTGTGACAAGCACCGGGGAGCTGTTTTTT
>TRBV4-2|TRBD2|NA|TRBJ2-3
CASSQYGLAGGASSTDTQYF
TGTGCCAGCAGCCAATACGGACTAGCGGGAGGCGCTTCTAGCACAGATACGCAGTATTTT
>TRBV6-5|TRBD1|once|TRBJ2-2
CASTIDRGGTGELFF
TGTGCCAGCACCATCGACAGGGGAGGTACCGGGGAGCTGTTTTTT
>TRBV18|NA|once|TRBJ1-1
CASSKVGDTEAFF
TGTGCCAGCTCGAAAGTAGGGGACACTGAAGCTTTCTTT
>TRBV14|NA|NA|TRBJ2-2
CASSHQQANTGELFF
TGTGCCAGCAGCCATCAACAAGCGAACACCGGGGAGCTGTTTTTT
>TRBV6-5|NA|NA|TRBJ2-5
CASSYSSGVQETQYF
TGTGCCAGCAGTTACTCGAGTGGAGTCCAAGAGACCCAGTACTTC
>TRBV19|NA|NA|TRBJ1-2
CASTRTNYGYTF
TGTGCCAGTACCCGTACTAACTATGGCTACACCTTC
>TRBV19|NA|NA|TRBJ1-5
CASSISNRVAQPQHF
TGTGCCAGTAGTATTTCAAACAGGGTTGCCCAGCCCCAGCATTTT
>TRBV28|NA|NA|TRBJ2-1
CASSSYRVLPQDEQFF
TGTGCCAGCAGTTCATACAGGGTTTTGCCCCAGGATGAGCAGTTCTTC
>TRBV5-1|TRBD1|NA|TRBJ1-2
CATSTGDGFYGYTF
TGCGCCACCTCGACAGGGGACGGATTCTATGGCTACACCTTC
>TRBV21-1|NA|NA|TRBJ1-5
CGRAGKQPQHF
TGCGGCAGGGCTGGGAAGCAGCCCCAGCATTTT
>TRBV30|TRBD2|few|TRBJ2-6
CAWSGGTGTRAGANVLTF
TGTGCCTGGAGTGGGGGTACAGGGACTAGAGCTGGGGCCAACGTCCTGACTTTC
>TRBV19|NA|once|TRBJ1-5
CASSGMGQSQPQHF
TGTGCCAGTAGTGGGATGGGACAAAGTCAGCCCCAGCATTTT
>TRBV7-8|TRBD1|NA|TRBJ2-7
CASSPQTGTYEQYF
TGTGCCAGCAGCCCCCAGACAGGGACCTACGAGCAGTACTTC
>TRBV18|NA|NA|TRBJ1-5
CASSPDSDQPQHF
TGTGCCAGCTCACCCGACAGTGATCAGCCCCAGCATTTT